The clone carrying this T cell receptor (beta chain) came up once. Its matching antigen is unknown. Trimming pared 11 bases from V and 1 base from J, leaving 20 bases between. The CDR3 covers 15 residues. The V gene's germline CDR1 is WNHNN and CDR2 SYGVQD (reference sequence). This entry is derived from a study of T cell responses to AZD1222 COVID-19 vaccine. Study context: Second doses at about 4 or about 12 weeks were pooled. Study-wide findings and caveats: The repertoires were collected only after the peak T cell response.

Method: immunoSEQ multiplex PCR; TCRdb's copy keeps in-frame clones and lacks some. The data hold 100,000 to 150,000 clones, with 75% to 90% observed a single time. This chain joins TRBV10-1 and TRBJ2-5; D may be TRBD1 (7 bases). The specimen comprised peripheral blood, sampled on day 0 of AZD1222 vaccination. The origin of this receptor is an adult in good health. The CDR3 nucleotides read TGCGCCGGGTCCAGGGGGGTTCACGGCCAAGAGACCCAGTACTTC. Its translation is CAGSRGVHGQETQYF.